Shown below are 8 T cell receptor beta chains from a single sample sequenced in a study of shared T cell receptors in the human thymus. Sequencing was performed with immunoSEQ multiplex PCR; in TCRdb, only in-frame clones are kept and a portion is missing. This repertoire shows hundreds of thousands of clones, around nine tenths found once; its top ten account for approximately 0.01%. This sample was shared with a second study, whose subject was human thymus T cells.

The specimen was thymocytes. Receptors originate from a boy less than two years old with a congenital heart defect.

V usage is TRBV28 and J usage is TRBJ2-7; 7 nucleotides agree with TRBD2. Losses at the gene ends were 7 bases for V and 2 bases for J; bases not matched to a gene: 8. Germline V gives CDR1 MDHEN, CDR2 SYDVKM. This CDR3 is 14 amino acids long. CDR3 loop: CASTLAGVTYEQYF. The CDR3 bases are TGTGCCAGCACCTTAGCGGGTGTAACCTACGAGCAGTACTTC.

This CDR3 is CASTPGGAYNEQFF. In DNA form, the CDR3 reads TGTGCCAGCACCCCGGGAGGTGCTTACAATGAGCAGTTCTTC. V is TRBV5-4 and J is TRBJ2-1, with 7 bases fitting TRBD2. There are 14 residues in the CDR3. V dropped 6 bases and J dropped 4; count of bases not matched to a gene: 7. Per germline, CDR1 SGHNT and CDR2 YYREEE (reference sequence).

The chain carries TRBV9 and TRBJ2-1, with a tentative D call TRBD2 (5 bases). V lost 1 base to trimming and J lost 0 bases, with 14 bases between them. Per germline, CDR1 SGDLS and CDR2 YYNGEE. This CDR3 region has 17 residues. Here the CDR3 reads CASSVSSSRSSYNEQFF. The CDR3 coding sequence is TGTGCCAGCAGCGTAAGTTCTAGCCGCAGCTCCTACAATGAGCAGTTCTTC.

The rearrangement joins TRBV5-6 to TRBJ2-7, with 8 bases matching TRBD2. The CDR3 loop spans 15 amino acids. V lost 2 bases to trimming and J lost 0 bases; unmatched junction nucleotides: 4. CDR1 and CDR2 (germline): SGHDT, YYEEEE. The CDR3 DNA follows: TGTGCCAGCAGCTTCCCGGGGGGGGACTCCTACGAGCAGTACTTC. Encoded protein: CASSFPGGDSYEQYF.

The chain couples TRBV16 to TRBJ2-7, with 9 bases matching TRBD1. CDR1 and CDR2 (germline): KGHSY, FQNENV. The CDR3 is 17 amino acids. The junction had 11 bases not matched to a gene; V was cut back by 4 bases and J by 1 base. The chain's CDR3 is CASSLHDRGTGSYEQYF. The CDR3, as DNA: TGTGCCAGCAGCCTCCATGATCGGGGGACAGGGTCCTACGAGCAGTACTTC.

This chain joins TRBV10-3 and TRBJ1-1, with a tentative D call TRBD1 (5 bases). Germline V gene data show CDR1 as ENHRY and CDR2 as SYGVKD. The CDR3 contains 14 residues. The V end was cut by 6 bases, the J end by 0 bases, with 11 bases between. DNA for the CDR3: TGTGCCATCAGGCCGACAGCCCTGAACACTGAAGCTTTCTTT. As protein: CAIRPTALNTEAFF.

V and J are TRBV18 and TRBJ2-6; tentative D call: TRBD2 (6 bases). Germline V gives CDR1 KGHSH, CDR2 LQKENI. The CDR3 has 16 residues. V lost 4 bases and J lost 2, with 12 bases in between. CDR3 nucleotide sequence: TGTGCCAGCTCACGGAAAGCGGGCCCTGGGGCCAACGTCCTGACTTTC. It codes for CASSRKAGPGANVLTF.

This chain connects TRBV5-6 to TRBJ2-5; TRBD2 matches 7 bases. Trimming cost V 2 bases and J 4 bases; bases outside gene matches: 5. From germline, CDR1 is SGHDT and CDR2 YYEEEE. The CDR3 consists of 14 residues. The chain's CDR3 is CASSLERGLETQYF. The CDR3 nucleotides read TGTGCCAGCAGCTTAGAGCGGGGATTAGAGACCCAGTACTTC.